This TCR beta chain emerged from a study of T cell repertoires in cytomegalovirus infection (dated by TCRdb to about 2019). With regard to the full study: Alongside well-studied HLA-B-restricted epitopes, the peptide stimulations were aimed at recently identified HLA-C-restricted CMV epitopes, whose presentation resists viral immunomodulation. Donor HLA type was relevant to the analysis, as public TCR beta signatures indicated carriage of CMV infection together with the matching HLA type. On the study overall, not on this receptor specifically: Carriers of CMV infection plus the relevant HLA type were discriminated by the cumulative frequency of public TCR beta family members in the study cohort and in an independent roughly 380-donor cohort. The ex vivo response was dominated by HLA-C-restricted CMV-specific TCR beta clonotypes, and the single most frequent clonotype in two of eight donors was supplied by these HLA-C-restricted clonotypes.

This sample was sequenced with an Illumina HiSeq 1500. The public sequencing data were trimmed at Q25 with fastp and processed into clonotypes with MiXCR by TCRdb, which kept only in-frame beta chains. Rows merge per CDR3 protein into single entries with the most common DNA and genes. Within this sample are 650,000 to 900,000 distinct CDR3 sequences, with under 35% of them counted one time only. Together, the top ten hold around 13% of the sample. The treatment or condition label here, explained by the study, means: in vitro stimulation with specific CMV peptide epitopes to enrich CMV-specific T cells. V is reduced by 7 bases and J by 4 bases, leaving a spacing of 13 bases between them. The CDR3 spans 13 residues, from the cysteine through the phenylalanine. The read is trimmed to its CDR3 DNA, 39 bases read in frame from base 1. The germline V gene (reference sequence) sets CDR1 to MNHEY and CDR2 to SMNVEV.

Points on this clonotype: Its binding antigen is unknown. No per-base quality is available; no much larger clone lies one base away.

This sequence originates from a human donor in good health (CMV status not recorded). Some clones in this sample may be carry-over from other donors' samples. The sequence joins TRBV27 to TRBJ1-2, with no confidently assigned D gene. The sample consisted of cultured CD8+ T cells from PBMCs, taken from culture after CMV antigen stimulation. The CDR3 sequence is CASTKNRVYGYTF. The DNA sequence follows: TGTGCCAGCACGAAGAATAGGGTCTATGGCTACACCTTC.